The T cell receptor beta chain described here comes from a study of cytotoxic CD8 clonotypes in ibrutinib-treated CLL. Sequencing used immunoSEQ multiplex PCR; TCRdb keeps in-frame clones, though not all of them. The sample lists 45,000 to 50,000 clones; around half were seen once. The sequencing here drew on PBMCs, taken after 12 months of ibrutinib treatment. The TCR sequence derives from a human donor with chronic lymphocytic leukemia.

The CDR3 loop is CASSPPRGASSGANVLTF. In DNA, the CDR3 is TGTGCCAGCTCACCACCCAGGGGTGCTAGCTCTGGGGCCAACGTCCTGACTTTC. This chain joins TRBV18 and TRBJ2-6; perhaps TRBD1 as D (6 bases). This CDR3 has 18 residues. Looked up from germline, CDR1 is KGHSH and CDR2 is LQKENI. The ends were cut back, 0 bases at V and 0 bases at J, with 12 bases in the middle.